This TCR beta chain was sequenced in a study of molecular identifiers for immune sequencing clone quantification. Study-wide points: Over 99% of CMV-specific effector molecules, but under 1% of naive ones, were in clones above 20 copies.

Making the bulk TCR libraries relied on previously described methods and listed TCR primers. TCRdb reprocessed the PCR reads with MiXCR, giving one entry per CDR3 protein. The table shows 300,000 to 400,000 distinct CDR3 sequences, with 24% occurring only once. Sorting selected naive CD8 T cells with a CD8+CD4-CCR7+CD45RA+ phenotype. Of note for this clonotype: Its antigen remains unidentified.

Looked up from germline, CDR1 is LGHDT and CDR2 is YNNKEL (reference sequence). V was clipped by 5 bases and J by 6 bases, with 10 bases between them. The CDR3 loop spans 12 amino acids. The chain combines TRBV3-1 with TRBJ1-1; D not resolved. Sequenced material: naive CD8+ T cells from blood, with Jurkat cell RNA spiked in. Stated subset: FACS-sorted CD8+CD4-CCR7+CD45RA+ naive T cells. The source is a human donor in good health. Some libraries in this study had Jurkat cell RNA spiked in. In DNA, the CDR3 is TGTGCCAGCAGCGACCGTGGGGCTGAAGCTTTCTTT. Encoded protein: CASSDRGAEAFF.